One TCR beta chain is described in this entry. Its antigen remains unknown. Using genomic DNA as the template, TCR beta VDJ and CDR3 profiling was carried out. TCRdb passed the reads through MiXCR, listing each CDR3 protein once. The sample contains 200,000 or so distinct CDR3 sequences, more than 55% of which appear only once. Germline-derived CDR1 and CDR2 are SGDLS and YYNGEE. V was shortened by 4 bases and J by 5 bases, with 12 bases between the two germline ends. The CDR3 is 13 residues long. Sequencing involved patients with CD8+CD57+ cell expansion previously shown by flow cytometry. At the time of blood sampling, patients had not yet received any therapy. The sample comes from a study of CD8+CD57+ T cells in acquired aplastic anemia. Across the whole study: Sorted CD4+ and CD8+ cells yielded DNA averaging about 3.1 ug.

The study, taken as a whole, reports: Between patients and controls, about 31 CD8+ CDR3 sequences were found in common. Controls and patients did not differ significantly in CD8+ Simpson's diversity.

The TCR originated in a human donor with aplastic anemia. The genes are TRBV9 and TRBJ1-1, with a possible D match to TRBD1 (5 bases). The source material was sorted CD4+, CD8+, or CD8+CD57+ T cells (not recorded which) from PBMCs. The CDR3 loop reads CASSPDMETEAFF. DNA of the CDR3: TGTGCCAGCAGCCCGGACATGGAGACTGAAGCTTTCTTT.